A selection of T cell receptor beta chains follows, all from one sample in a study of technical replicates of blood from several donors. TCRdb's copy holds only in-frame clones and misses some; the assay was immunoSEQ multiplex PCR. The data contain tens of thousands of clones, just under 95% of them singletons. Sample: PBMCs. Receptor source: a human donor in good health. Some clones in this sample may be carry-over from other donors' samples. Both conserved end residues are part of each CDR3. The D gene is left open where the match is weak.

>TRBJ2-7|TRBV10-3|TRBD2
CAISESSGAYEQYF
TGTGCCATCAGTGAGTCTAGCGGGGCCTACGAGCAGTACTTC
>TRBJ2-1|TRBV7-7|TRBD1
CASSRQGRHEQFF
TGTGCCAGCAGCCGACAGGGGAGGCATGAGCAGTTCTTC
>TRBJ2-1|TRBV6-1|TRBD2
CASSEDSGGPQFF
TGTGCCAGCAGTGAGGATTCGGGAGGCCCCCAGTTCTTC
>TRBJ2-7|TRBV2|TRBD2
CASDGTSGSSYEQYF
TGTGCCAGTGATGGGACTAGCGGGAGCTCCTACGAGCAGTACTTC
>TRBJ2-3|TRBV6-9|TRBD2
CASTLGGGADTQYF
TGTGCCAGCACCTTAGGCGGGGGGGCAGATACGCAGTATTTT
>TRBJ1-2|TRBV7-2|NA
CASSFLLYGYTF
TGTGCCAGCAGCTTTCTATTATATGGCTACACCTTC
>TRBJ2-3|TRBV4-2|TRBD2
CASSQGGRWDTQYF
TGTGCCAGCAGCCAGGGCGGGAGGTGGGATACGCAGTATTTT
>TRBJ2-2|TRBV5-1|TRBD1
CASSSGGDTGELFF
TGCGCCAGCAGCTCAGGGGGAGACACCGGGGAGCTGTTTTTT
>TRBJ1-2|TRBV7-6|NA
CASSGRVGEDGYTF
TGTGCCAGCAGCGGCCGGGTAGGGGAAGATGGCTACACCTTC
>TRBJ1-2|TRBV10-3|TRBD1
CAISESGQGLIGYTF
TGTGCCATCAGTGAGTCTGGACAGGGTCTGATTGGCTACACCTTC
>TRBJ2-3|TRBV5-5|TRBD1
CASSKDGGQGFVTQYF
TGTGCCAGCAGCAAGGACGGGGGACAGGGGTTTGTTACGCAGTATTTT
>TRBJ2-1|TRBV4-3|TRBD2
CASSLEGTSVEQFF
TGCGCCAGCAGCCTAGAGGGGACTAGCGTTGAGCAGTTCTTC
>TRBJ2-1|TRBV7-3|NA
CASSFATGATDNEQFF
TGTGCCAGCAGCTTCGCAACTGGGGCCACGGACAATGAGCAGTTCTTC
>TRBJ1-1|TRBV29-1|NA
CSGAGGASPMNTEAFF
TGCAGCGGAGCGGGCGGGGCGTCTCCTATGAACACTGAAGCTTTCTTT
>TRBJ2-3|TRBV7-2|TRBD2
CASSLEVGGVTDTQYF
TGTGCCAGCAGCTTAGAGGTGGGAGGGGTCACAGATACGCAGTATTTT
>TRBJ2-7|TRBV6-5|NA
CASSLEVGYEQYF
TGTGCCAGCAGTTTAGAGGTTGGCTACGAGCAGTACTTC
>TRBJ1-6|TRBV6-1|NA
CASSEGSGVSSPLHF
TGTGCCAGCAGTGAAGGGAGCGGGGTAAGCTCACCCCTCCACTTT
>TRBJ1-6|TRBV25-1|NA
CASSEFGQANSPLHF
TGTGCCAGCAGTGAATTCGGTCAGGCCAATTCACCCCTCCACTTT
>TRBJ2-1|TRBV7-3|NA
CASSRGTFSYNEQFF
TGTGCCAGCAGCCGTGGGACTTTCTCCTACAATGAGCAGTTCTTC
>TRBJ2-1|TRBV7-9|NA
CASSFETKYNEQFF
TGTGCCAGCAGCTTCGAGACTAAATACAATGAGCAGTTCTTC
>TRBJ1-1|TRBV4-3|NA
CASSPARGGQTEAFF
TGCGCCAGCAGCCCCGCCCGGGGCGGACAGACTGAAGCTTTCTTT